This entry describes one TCR beta chain. This clone was picked up a small number of times. This clone's antigen is unknown. Base-call qualities are not available, and no considerably larger clone is one nucleotide away. Libraries were prepared through the immunoSEQ multiplex PCR assay. For the multiplex PCR, a mixture combining 60 forward primers for TCR Vbeta segments and 13 reverse primers for TCR Jbeta segments was used. A multiplex PCR assay on genomic DNA amplified the CDR3 region of rearranged TCR beta genes. Amplified TCR beta libraries were sequenced as 87-base-pair reads on the Illumina HiSeq System. The original pipeline was this. In a later analysis, some 80 million unique TCR beta chains were counted across the 500 to 850 repertoires, and roughly 11 million of these chains were shared by at least two donors. Raw reads were error-corrected and collapsed into unique sequences by a nearest-neighbor algorithm in which closely related sequences were merged to remove PCR and sequencing errors. CDR3 sequences were aligned to IMGT reference sequences to assign V, D and J gene segments. For a sequence to be retained, a match of at least six nucleotides to both a V gene segment and a J gene segment was required. A rearrangement counted as productive if the CDR3 had no stop codons and remained in frame with V and J, and every other rearrangement counted as non-productive. CDR3 was defined by IMGT convention, running from the second conserved V-encoded cysteine to the conserved J-encoded phenylalanine. Sequences without an unambiguous match to a single V gene segment were excluded from the earlier analysis of 450 to 750 of the donors. In an earlier analysis of approximately 590 of the donors, V segments were called functional above 56.7% productive rearrangements and were called segregating when the between-donor standard deviation exceeded 5%. A statistical classification framework was developed to diagnose cytomegalovirus status using the catalog of TCR beta chain sequences. A later analysis assigned V and J genes by comparing TCR nucleotide sequences with IMGT/GENE-DB human TR gene sequences. In a later analysis, CDR3 sequences and most-parsimonious VDJ recombination scenarios were assigned using the TCRdist pipeline. In a later analysis, each TCR beta chain was defined by its CDR3 amino acid sequence together with its V-gene family, and reads lacking a unique V-gene family were excluded. As a way to deal with suspected cross-contamination and a sequencing artifact, a later analysis dropped over 550 nucleotide sequences that were highly shared and had low generation probability. In a later analysis, a clonal expansion index was calculated for each public chain from normalized within-repertoire ranks of inferred template counts. A later analysis computed generation probabilities with a VDJ recombination model fitted to out-of-frame rearrangements, and checked the results against IGoR. In a later analysis, hypergeometric tests were used to score TCR-TCR, TCR-HLA and TCR-CMV co-occurrence, with a repertoire-size bias correction applied to TCR pairs. A later analysis estimated false discovery rates by permuting HLA or CMV assignments 20 times. In a later analysis, co-occurring TCRs were grouped using DBSCAN, with TCRdist sequence similarity added in when clustering inside HLA-allele-positive subsets. Co-occurrence clustering excluded repertoires with fewer than 30,000 or more than 120,000 public chains, plus five with anomalous nucleotide sharing. Held by TCRdb, this immuneACCESS table contains in-frame sequences only and omits some clones. Under half of the omission traces to an unresolved V gene where checked; the cause of the rest is unknown. V, J and clone size were drawn from that table, and D and trimming were deduced from the DNA. This sample gives about 180,000 clones in total; more than 60% of them show up just once. 2% to 3% of the sample comes from the top ten.

The data belong to a study of cytomegalovirus exposure and HLA in healthy donors (dated by TCRdb to 2015 to 2018). About the full investigation: In an earlier analysis of some 550 of the donors, less than 350 Gb of sequence data and 90 million to 120 million unique TCR beta sequences from some 170 million T cells were reported. Donor age, sex, ethnicity and CMV serostatus were collected together with the repertoire data. Besides the first cohort of about 730 subjects, a separate validation cohort made up of about 120 different subjects was used. The genetic ancestry cluster associated with self-reported Caucasian donors included about four fifths of the 300 to 450 genotyped donors. A later analysis re-analyzed previously published TCR beta repertoires from approximately 700 donors and added high-resolution HLA genotyping to study TCR occurrence patterns. HLA typing covered class I and class II loci at four-digit resolution. The study profiled the T cell repertoires of 500 to 800 subjects by immunosequencing and related them to cytomegalovirus serostatus. Across some 400 genotyped donors of the cohort, an average of about 200,000 unique TCR beta nucleotide sequences per donor were sequenced, and 15% to 20% of those sequences were non-productive. Roughly 5 DR-DQ haplotypes were treated as single units for association and clustering because of strong linkage in the cohort. In the later analysis, no new phenotypic data were used to find candidate immune exposures; instead, reliance was placed on TCR beta sequences and their occurrence across donors. An early release covering about 600 HLA-typed donors comprised about 290 gigabases of sequencing data and around 86 million unique TCR sequences. To predict cytomegalovirus infection status, the study brought together high-throughput TCR immunosequencing, statistical association of individual TCRs with disease status, and machine learning. All discovery cohort repertoires had been generated using a single sequencing platform. To decide whether each TCR beta V gene segment behaved as functional or pseudogenic, an earlier analysis of approximately 620 of the donors relied on high-throughput TCR beta sequencing. The number of donors typed differed by locus, with about 620-630 for A, B, C, DRB1 and DQB1, roughly 520 for DQA1, about 610 for DPA1, and 472 for DPB1. A later genetic analysis took genome-wide SNP genotypes for about three fifths of the 666 donors and used that subset as a discovery cohort. The aim of the study was to test whether cataloging public T cell receptors could identify signatures of past pathogen exposure. Beyond this particular receptor, the publication reports: This cohort had only TCR beta chains sequenced, and the lack of alpha or paired-chain data limited which features could be detected. Most TCR sequences were seen in very few donors, while some public TCRs were found in many individuals. A further reported finding was that TCR beta sequences accurately predicted the HLA-A and HLA-B alleles for most subjects in the first cohort. According to a later analysis, parvovirus B19, influenza, CMV and Epstein-Barr virus appeared linked to several top co-occurrence clusters. In a later analysis, the rate of TCR association differed among HLA loci, with DRB1 alleles having the most associated TCRs and HLA-C alleles having the fewest. At a false discovery rate of 0.05, a later analysis linked about 16,000 TCR beta sequences to specific HLA alleles. Correlated functional status among segregating V segments might reflect linkage disequilibrium, but an unknown experimental factor could not be ruled out. An earlier analysis of 587 of the donors showed that most TCR beta V segments appeared in productive rearrangements either about 87% or about 30% of the time, which broadly matched IMGT annotations. The study gave a list of about 160 TCR beta chains associated with cytomegalovirus. HLA typing was unavailable for some donors at each locus, so association tests used only the typed subset. In both the original and validation cohorts, the classifier was reported to diagnose cytomegalovirus status with high specificity and sensitivity. In a later analysis, HLA-associated TCR beta chains showed more clonal expansion and lower generation probabilities than non-associated chains that were equally common. In vitro tests confirmed that a few of the cytomegalovirus-associated TCR beta chains recognize cytomegalovirus antigens. The sequencing pipeline was judged likely to have produced a cluster of highly shared sequence variants as a technical artifact. The only immune exposure information available for the cohort was CMV serostatus. A later genetic analysis associated a missense DCLRE1C variant with V-gene and J-gene trimming of TCR beta chains, and an independent cohort replicated the association. When HLA alleles, especially DR and DQ, strongly co-occurred, attributing TCR associations to individual alleles was difficult. Compared with the roughly 710-donor mean, donors in an Asian-associated ancestry cluster had fewer N-insertions in productive TCRs, according to a later genetic analysis. The authors suggested that the approach could potentially be generalized to other disease states and immunological phenotypes. Presence/absence analyses assumed roughly uniform sequencing depth across donors, an assumption that may not hold. A later analysis found that most CMV-associated TCR beta chains appeared HLA-restricted, with HLA associations seemingly driven largely by CMV exposure. Because the 87-base-pair reads could not distinguish some IMGT-functional V segments, including TRBV6-2 and TRBV6-3, those segments were excluded. Seventeen rarely observed V segments, including chromosome 9 orphons, were excluded from the earlier analysis of several hundred of the donors because counts were too low.

Inclusive of the bounding cysteine and phenylalanine, the CDR3 is 20 residues long. Only the CDR3 DNA stays, 60 bases, in frame from base 1. Based on the germline V gene (reference sequence), the CDR1 and CDR2 sequences are LNHDA and SQIVND. Ends trimmed: V by 0 bases, J by 5 bases; bases unmatched to a gene: 15. In total, approximately 610 healthy bone marrow donors made up the cohort. Cohort members were all nominally healthy when sampled, although unrecorded immune exposures were likely present. CMV serostatus was positive for more than 250 and negative for about 50% of the roughly 700 cohort members, and was not recorded for this donor. A peripheral blood sample was collected from each donor, and TCR beta sequencing was performed on peripheral blood mononuclear cells. Genomic DNA extraction from the blood cell samples was performed with the Qiagen DNeasy Blood Extraction Kit.

The sequencing sample was made of PBMCs. The sequence was collected from a human donor in good health. The receptor chain draws on TRBV19 and TRBJ2-1, and 11 bases in between align with TRBD2. Here the CDR3 is given as CASSIDSASGGLLTNNEQFF. The DNA is as follows: TGTGCCAGTAGTATAGATTCGGCTAGCGGGGGGCTCCTCACAAACAATGAGCAGTTCTTC. With the rest looked up from the reference TRBV19 and TRBJ2-1 genes rather than sequenced, the full variable domain is DGGITQSPKYLFRKEGQNVTLSCEQNLNHDAMYWYRQDPGQGLRLIYYSQIVNDFQKGDIAEGYSVSREKKESFPLTVTSAQKNPTAFYLCASSIDSASGGLLTNNEQFFGPGTRLTVL.